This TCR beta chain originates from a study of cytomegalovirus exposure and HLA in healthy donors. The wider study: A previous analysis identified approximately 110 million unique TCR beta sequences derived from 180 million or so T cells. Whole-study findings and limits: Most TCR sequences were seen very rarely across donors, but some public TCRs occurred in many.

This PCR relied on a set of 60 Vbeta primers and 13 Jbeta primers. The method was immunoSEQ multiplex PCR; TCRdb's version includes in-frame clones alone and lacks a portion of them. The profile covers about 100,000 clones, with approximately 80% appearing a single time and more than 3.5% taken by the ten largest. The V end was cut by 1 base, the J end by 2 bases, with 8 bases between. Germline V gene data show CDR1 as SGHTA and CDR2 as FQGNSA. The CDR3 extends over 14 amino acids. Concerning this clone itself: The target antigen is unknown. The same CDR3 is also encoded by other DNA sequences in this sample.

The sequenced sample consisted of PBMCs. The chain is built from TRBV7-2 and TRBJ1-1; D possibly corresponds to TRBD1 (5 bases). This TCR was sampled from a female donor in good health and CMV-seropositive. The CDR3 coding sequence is TGTGCCAGCAGCTTAGGCAGGGCAAACACTGAAGCTTTCTTT. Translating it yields CASSLGRANTEAFF. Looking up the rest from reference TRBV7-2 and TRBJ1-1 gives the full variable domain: GAGVSQSPSNKVTEKGKDVELRCDPISGHTALYWYRQSLGQGLEFLIYFQGNSAPDKSGLPSDRFSAERTGGSVSTLTIQRTQQEDSAVYLCASSLGRANTEAFFGQGTRLTVV.